This TCR beta chain was retrieved from a study of blood T cell repertoires in COVID-19. The overall study: The origin of the acute and convalescent COVID-19 samples was the United States, Italy and Spain.

Authors' processing steps: Counts of nucleated cells, estimated from reference gene primer amplification, were obtained. Clones were read by immunoSEQ multiplex PCR, and TCRdb kept only the in-frame ones, dropping some. V, J and clone size were drawn from that table, and D and trimming were deduced from the DNA. The repertoire holds fewer than 250,000 clones, with around four fifths as singletons. The CDR3 spans 14 residues. CDR1 is LNHDA and CDR2 is SQIVND in the germline V gene (reference sequence). V gave up 3 bases and J gave up 7 bases; unmatched junction bases: 7. Sequenced: peripheral blood. The chain couples TRBV19 to TRBJ2-7, with 9 bases aligning to TRBD1. The source is a woman aged 60 to 75 with active or convalescent COVID-19. The CDR3: CASSIEDRGREQYF. For the CDR3, the DNA is TGTGCCAGTAGTATCGAGGACAGGGGAAGGGAGCAGTACTTC.